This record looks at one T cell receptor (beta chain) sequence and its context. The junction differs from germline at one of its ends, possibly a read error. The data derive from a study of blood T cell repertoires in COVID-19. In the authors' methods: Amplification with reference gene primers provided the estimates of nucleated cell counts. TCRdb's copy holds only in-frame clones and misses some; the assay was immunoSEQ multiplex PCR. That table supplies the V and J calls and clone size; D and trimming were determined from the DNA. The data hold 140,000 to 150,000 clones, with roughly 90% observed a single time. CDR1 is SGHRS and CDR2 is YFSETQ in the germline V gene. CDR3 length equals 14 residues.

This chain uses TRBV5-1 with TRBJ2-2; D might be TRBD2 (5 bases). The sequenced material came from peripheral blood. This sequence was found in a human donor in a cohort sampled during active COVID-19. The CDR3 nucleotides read TGCGCCAGCAGCTTGGTAGCGAAGACCGGGGAGCTGTTTTTT. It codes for CASSLVAKTGELFF.